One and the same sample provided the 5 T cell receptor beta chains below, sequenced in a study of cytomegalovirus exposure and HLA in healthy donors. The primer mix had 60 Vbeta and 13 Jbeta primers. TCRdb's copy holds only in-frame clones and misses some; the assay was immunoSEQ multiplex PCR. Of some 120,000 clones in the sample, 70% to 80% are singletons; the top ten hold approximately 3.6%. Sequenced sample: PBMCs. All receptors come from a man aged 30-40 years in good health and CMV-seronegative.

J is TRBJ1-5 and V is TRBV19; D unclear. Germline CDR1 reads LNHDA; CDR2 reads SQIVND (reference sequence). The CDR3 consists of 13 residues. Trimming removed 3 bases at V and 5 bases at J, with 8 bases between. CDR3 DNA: TGTGCCAGTAGTATGCTCAGTGATCAGCCCCAGCATTTT. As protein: CASSMLSDQPQHF. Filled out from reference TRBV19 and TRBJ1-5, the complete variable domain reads DGGITQSPKYLFRKEGQNVTLSCEQNLNHDAMYWYRQDPGQGLRLIYYSQIVNDFQKGDIAEGYSVSREKKESFPLTVTSAQKNPTAFYLCASSMLSDQPQHFGDGTRLSIL.

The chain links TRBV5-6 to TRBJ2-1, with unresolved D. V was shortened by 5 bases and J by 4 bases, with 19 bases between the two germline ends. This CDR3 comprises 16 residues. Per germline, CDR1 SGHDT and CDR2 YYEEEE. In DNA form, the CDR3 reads TGTGCCAGCAGTTTCTACAGCTCCCGGTTTTACAATGAGCAGTTCTTC. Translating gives CASSFYSSRFYNEQFF.

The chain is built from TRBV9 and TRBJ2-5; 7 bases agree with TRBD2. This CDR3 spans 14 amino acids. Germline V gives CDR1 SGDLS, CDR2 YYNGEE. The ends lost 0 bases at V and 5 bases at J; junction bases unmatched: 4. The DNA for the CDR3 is TGTGCCAGCAGCGTAGCGGGGGGAACGGAGACCCAGTACTTC. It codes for CASSVAGGTETQYF.

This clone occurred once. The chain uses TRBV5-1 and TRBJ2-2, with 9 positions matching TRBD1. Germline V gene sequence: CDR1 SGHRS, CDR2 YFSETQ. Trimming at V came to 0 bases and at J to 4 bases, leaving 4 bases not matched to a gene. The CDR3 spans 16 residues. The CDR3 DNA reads TGCGCCAGCAGCTTGGACCCGACAGGGGGCACCGGGGAGCTGTTTTTT. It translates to CASSLDPTGGTGELFF.

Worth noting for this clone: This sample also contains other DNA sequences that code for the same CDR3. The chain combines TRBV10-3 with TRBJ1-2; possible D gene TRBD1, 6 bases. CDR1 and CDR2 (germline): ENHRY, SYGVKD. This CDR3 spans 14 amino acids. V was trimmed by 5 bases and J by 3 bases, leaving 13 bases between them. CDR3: CAISSGQGYYGYTF. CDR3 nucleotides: TGTGCCATCAGTAGTGGGCAGGGGTACTATGGCTACACCTTC.